Each of the 10 T cell receptor beta chains below was sequenced from the same sample in a study of T cell responses to AZD1222 COVID-19 vaccine. Generated by immunoSEQ multiplex PCR, the TCRdb table keeps only in-frame clones and is missing some. In the table there are more than 110,000 clones, 90% of which are singletons. Sequencing used peripheral blood, obtained on day 0 of AZD1222 vaccination. The receptor set was obtained from an adult in good health.

The chain uses TRBV9 and TRBJ2-1; no clear D gene. Trimming took 4 bases from V and 8 from J, leaving 16 bases between them. Germline lookup yields CDR1 SGDLS and CDR2 YYNGEE. The CDR3 has 14 amino acids. The CDR3 DNA sequence: TGTGCCAGCAGCCCTAGACCCCCCCGGGATGAGCAGTTCTTC. It specifies CASSPRPPRDEQFF.

The gene calls are TRBV29-1 and TRBJ1-4, with a tentative D call TRBD1 (5 bases). V was trimmed by 6 bases and J by 0 bases, leaving 8 bases between them. Looked up from germline, CDR1 is SQVTM and CDR2 is ANQGSEA. The CDR3 contains 13 residues. The CDR3 DNA reads as TGCAGCGTGGCGACAGCAACTAATGAAAAACTGTTTTTT. The encoded protein is CSVATATNEKLFF.

This chain connects TRBV9 to TRBJ1-1, with 7 nucleotides matching TRBD1. This CDR3 is 14 amino acids long. The ends lost 4 bases at V and 4 bases at J; junction bases unmatched: 7. Germline CDR1 SGDLS, CDR2 YYNGEE. In DNA, the CDR3 is TGTGCCAGCAGCTCCCACAGGGGTCCCACTGAAGCTTTCTTT. Translation: CASSSHRGPTEAFF.

This sequence joins TRBV7-9 and TRBJ1-4, with D unresolved. The CDR3 has 13 residues. Germline V gene lookup returns CDR1 SEHNR and CDR2 FQNEAQ (reference sequence). V lost 5 bases and J 7 bases, leaving 11 bases between the germline ends. The CDR3 region has the DNA TGTGCCAGCAGCCGGGAGGCTGGTGAAAAACTGTTTTTT. It codes for CASSREAGEKLFF. The full variable domain, with the rest looked up from reference TRBV7-9 and TRBJ1-4, is DTGVSQNPRHKITKRGQNVTFRCDPISEHNRLYWYRQTLGQGPEFLTYFQNEAQLEKSRLLSDRFSAERPKGSFSTLEIQRTEQGDSAMYLCASSREAGEKLFFGSGTQLSVL.

V usage is TRBV15 and J usage is TRBJ1-1, with D possibly matching TRBD1 (5 bases). V was clipped by 0 bases and J by 4 bases, with 12 bases between them. The CDR3 has 15 amino acids. Germline CDR1 reads LNHNV; CDR2 reads YYDKDF (reference sequence). Here the CDR3 reads CATSREGGGRTEAFF. The CDR3 coding sequence is TGTGCCACCAGCAGAGAGGGGGGAGGTCGCACTGAAGCTTTCTTT.

The chain joins TRBV4-1 to TRBJ2-1; 12 bases fit TRBD2. V gave up 5 bases and J gave up 8 bases; unmatched junction bases: 7. CDR1 MGHRA and CDR2 YSYEKL come from the germline V gene. This CDR3 contains 15 residues. The CDR3 bases are TGCGCCAGCAGCGTCCTAGCGGGAGGGCCGGATGAGCAGTTCTTC. Protein sequence: CASSVLAGGPDEQFF.

This clone has a handful of counts. The same CDR3 is also encoded by other DNA sequences in this sample. This chain links TRBV15 with TRBJ1-1; a possible D gene is TRBD1 (5 bases). Trimming pared 0 bases from V and 4 bases from J, leaving 9 bases between. This CDR3 contains 14 residues. CDR1 and CDR2 (germline): LNHNV, YYDKDF (reference sequence). The CDR3 DNA reads TGTGCCACCAGCAGAGACCTCAGGGTCACTGAAGCTTTCTTT. It encodes CATSRDLRVTEAFF.

The chain couples TRBV19 to TRBJ2-5; 8 positions match TRBD1. The J segment lost 4 bases and the V segment lost 3 bases, leaving 4 bases of the junction unmatched. This CDR3 comprises 14 residues. Germline V gene sequence: CDR1 LNHDA, CDR2 SQIVND (reference sequence). The CDR3 loop reads CASSIQGASETQYF. The CDR3 region has the DNA TGTGCCAGTAGTATTCAGGGGGCATCAGAGACCCAGTACTTC.

The chain links TRBV19 to TRBJ2-7; D unresolved. CDR3 length: 14 amino acids. The V end lost 10 bases, the J end lost 3 bases, and 19 bases lay between the germline ends. Germline V gene lookup returns CDR1 LNHDA and CDR2 SQIVND (reference sequence). CDR3 nucleotides: TGTGCCACTTACGAAAACGGAATCCTCTACGAGCAGTACTTC. Protein product: CATYENGILYEQYF.

The CDR3 coding sequence is TGTGCCAGCAGCTCCCCCGGGCCGAACTATGGCTACACCTTC. Translation: CASSSPGPNYGYTF. The chain uses TRBV21-1 and TRBJ1-2. TRBV21-1 constitutes a pseudogene. The CDR3 extends over 14 amino acids.